The entry below gives a single T cell receptor (beta chain) sequence along with its context. Antigen unknown. This entry is derived from a study of T cells in narcolepsy. Some clones are missing from TCRdb's copy, which holds only in-frame ones; the method was immunoSEQ multiplex PCR. The data contain tens of thousands of clones, approximately 85% of them seen just once; the ten biggest clones take up 1.3%. The length of the CDR3 is 16 residues. Germline-derived CDR1 and CDR2 are MNHEY and SMNVEV (reference sequence). V lost 8 bases to trimming and J lost 2 bases; unmatched junction nucleotides: 14. Study results and limitations: Comparing one patient's CSF and blood CD4+ clonotypes highlighted HCRT- and TRIB2-specific autoreactive clonotypes.

What was sequenced was CD45RA- memory CD4+ T cells from PBMCs. The source of this sequence is a human donor with narcolepsy. The rearrangement links TRBV27 to TRBJ1-2, with 7 bases fitting TRBD1. The CDR3 DNA is TGTGCCAGCTTCACCCTCCGGGACAGACAAAACTATGGCTACACCTTC. This sequence encodes CASFTLRDRQNYGYTF.